Listed here is a single TCR beta chain. The CDR3 is 15 residues long. Germline values: CDR1 LNHDA, CDR2 SQIVND (reference sequence). Trimming cost V 3 bases and J 8 bases, with 17 bases left between them. Survey-level TCR beta sequencing used the immunoSEQ assay. Produced via immunoSEQ multiplex PCR; TCRdb's table is partial and in-frame only. The sample shows about 68,000 clones, about 93% of them seen only once. The V call is TRBV19, the J call TRBJ2-1, with D uncertain. The sequenced sample consisted of PBMCs. This clonotype originated in a man aged 35-49 years with rheumatoid arthritis. The CDR3 region is CASSIQGRSGHEQFF. As DNA, the CDR3 is TGTGCCAGTAGTATCCAAGGACGGTCAGGACATGAGCAGTTCTTC.